This TCR beta chain came from a study of cytomegalovirus exposure and HLA in healthy donors (dated by TCRdb to the late 2010s). Describing the broader study: The 700 or so repertoires of the first cohort and the approximately 130 validation repertoires were produced on the same platform, according to a later analysis. The study aimed to test whether signatures of past pathogen exposure could be identified by cataloging public T cell receptors. In addition to the first cohort of hundreds of subjects, a separate validation cohort of over 90 different subjects was used. High-throughput TCR immunosequencing, statistical association of individual TCRs with disease status, and machine learning were combined to predict cytomegalovirus infection status. Findings and caveats that apply to the study as a whole: The classifier was reported to diagnose cytomegalovirus status with high specificity and sensitivity in both the original cohort and the validation cohort. The authors suggested that the approach could potentially be extended to other disease states and immunological phenotypes. In the study, 150 to 200 TCR beta chains were listed as associated with cytomegalovirus. Of the cluster scores, roughly 95% were above 0 in a later analysis, which found that TCRs clustered in the first cohort also tended to co-occur in the 120 validation repertoires. In vitro tests confirmed that a few of the cytomegalovirus-associated TCR beta chains recognize cytomegalovirus antigens. While some public TCRs were present in many individuals, most TCR sequences turned up only very rarely across donors. A later analysis had no HLA typing for the validation cohort, so co-occurrence there was scored across all 130 or so repertoires.

The receptor library was made with the immunoSEQ multiplex PCR assay. On the study's bioinformatics: A statistical classification framework was developed to diagnose cytomegalovirus status using the catalog of TCR beta chain sequences. TCRdb retrieved this table from immuneACCESS and kept in-frame rearrangements only. Not all clones are present; in checked studies, unresolved V genes account for under half, and no reason is known for the remainder. V, J and clone size are taken as reported in that table, and D and trimming were inferred from the DNA itself. The sample table records over 150,000 clones; 85% of these occur just once. Clones ranked in the top ten supply 16% of the sample. Separate from the roughly 650-subject first cohort, the validation cohort of 120 subjects was the group to which the donors belonged. Comment on this clone: Its antigen remains unidentified. No base quality values were provided; no much bigger clone lies one nucleotide off.

Sequenced input: PBMCs. The sequence was collected from a man aged 18 to 29 in good health and CMV-seropositive.

The DNA is TGTGCCAGTAGTATAGACGGGTCTACTGAAGCTTTCTTT. It encodes CASSIDGSTEAFF. This receptor chain uses TRBV19 and TRBJ1-1, with the D gene too uncertain to name. Taken from cysteine to phenylalanine, the CDR3 has 13 residues. Only CDR3 DNA remains: 39 bases, in frame from the first base. V is cut by 0 bases and J by 5 bases, and the space between the germline ends is 7 bases. CDR1 and CDR2, looked up from the germline V gene (reference sequence), are LNHDA and SQIVND.